One and the same sample provided the 29 T cell receptor beta chains below, sequenced in a study of shared clonotypes between healthy human individuals. Measured with immunoSEQ multiplex PCR; TCRdb has only the in-frame clones, and not every one. Of about 79,000 clones listed, about 64% are singletons. The specimen sequenced was memory CD8+ T cells sorted from blood. Subset reported: CD45RO+ cells pooled with CCR7-negative TemRA cells. The source is a man aged 30 to 39 in good health.

The chain couples TRBV28 to TRBJ2-2; 8 positions agree with TRBD2. Trimming removed 2 bases from V and 5 bases from J; junction bases left unmatched: 16. There are 19 residues in the CDR3. Germline lookup yields CDR1 MDHEN and CDR2 SYDVKM. The CDR3, as DNA: TGTGCCAGCAGTTTACAATTCTGGTCCGGGAGGGATTCGACCGGGGAGCTGTTTTTT. Protein sequence: CASSLQFWSGRDSTGELFF.

The rearrangement links TRBV7-2 to TRBJ2-3; no firm D call. The germline V and J ends were trimmed by 5 bases and 11 bases, with 17 bases remaining between them. The germline CDR1 and CDR2 sequences are SGHTA and FQGNSA. CDR3 size: 13 residues. DNA of the CDR3: TGTGCCAGCAGCCCAGGCCCATTGGAGTGGCAGTATTTT. Its protein product is CASSPGPLEWQYF. Full variable domain (rest looked up from reference TRBV7-2 and TRBJ2-3): GAGVSQSPSNKVTEKGKDVELRCDPISGHTALYWYRQSLGQGLEFLIYFQGNSAPDKSGLPSDRFSAERTGGSVSTLTIQRTQQEDSAVYLCASSPGPLEWQYFGPGTRLTVL.

The V gene is TRBV19, the J gene TRBJ2-3; 8 nucleotides agree with TRBD2. The V segment lost 7 bases and the J segment 4 bases; nucleotides outside the gene matches: 10. Germline V gene lookup returns CDR1 LNHDA and CDR2 SQIVND (reference sequence). CDR3 length: 15 residues. CDR3 nucleotide sequence: TGTGCCAGTACTCCATCGGGACTAGGTGCAGATACGCAGTATTTT. This translates into CASTPSGLGADTQYF.

This clone occurred once. CDR3 in DNA: TGTGCCAGCAGTTTGACGCGGCGGGAGAAAGAGACCCAGTACTTC. Translating it yields CASSLTRREKETQYF. The J gene is TRBJ2-5, the V gene TRBV28; the match to TRBD2 covers 7 bases. J gave up 3 bases and V 3 bases, and 7 bases lay outside the gene matches. The germline CDR1 and CDR2 sequences are MDHEN and SYDVKM. The length of the CDR3 is 15 residues.

This clone was counted many times. The chain is built from TRBV28 and TRBJ2-7; D could derive from TRBD1 or TRBD2 (5 bases each). Germline lookup yields CDR1 MDHEN and CDR2 SYDVKM. V gave up 10 bases and J gave up 2 bases, with 12 bases separating them. This CDR3 is built from 12 residues. The CDR3 DNA sequence: TGTGCCACCCGGGGCTTAACCTACGAGCAGTACTTC. It specifies CATRGLTYEQYF.

The chain couples TRBV7-3 to TRBJ2-1; weak D call: TRBD2 (7 bases). CDR3 length equals 15 residues. V dropped 8 bases and J dropped 9 bases, with 23 bases sitting between them. Germline V gene lookup returns CDR1 SGHTA and CDR2 FQGTGA. CDR3 amino acids: CASHQPAPGGSEQFF. The CDR3 nucleotides are TGTGCCAGCCACCAACCAGCTCCGGGGGGCAGTGAGCAGTTCTTC.

In this sample, this clone turned up many times. The genes are TRBV13 and TRBJ2-1, with D unresolved. The V gene's germline CDR1 is PRHDT and CDR2 FYEKMQ (reference sequence). V was trimmed by 5 bases and J by 5 bases, leaving 16 bases between them. The CDR3 loop spans 15 amino acids. The CDR3 sequence: CASSLTRNTDNEQFF. Written as DNA, the CDR3 is TGTGCCAGCAGCCTAACCCGGAACACGGACAATGAGCAGTTCTTC.

This clone was found a few times. The J gene is TRBJ2-5, the V gene TRBV2; possible D gene TRBD2, 6 bases. The CDR3 extends over 13 amino acids. Germline CDR1 SNHLY, CDR2 FYNNEI. V lost 3 bases and J 7 bases, leaving 12 bases between the germline ends. The CDR3 protein is CASSDVTRSTQYF. Written as DNA, the CDR3 is TGTGCCAGCAGTGATGTGACTAGATCGACCCAGTACTTC.

This clone occurred once. The J gene is TRBJ2-7, the V gene TRBV9; 7 bases are shared with TRBD2. Germline V gives CDR1 SGDLS, CDR2 YYNGEE. The V segment lost 3 bases and the J segment 2 bases; nucleotides outside the gene matches: 8. This CDR3 is 15 amino acids long. The CDR3 here is CASSEGTTSTYEQYF. CDR3 DNA: TGTGCCAGCAGCGAAGGGACTACCTCAACCTACGAGCAGTACTTC.

This clone showed up just once. At one of its ends the junction is not consistent with the germline gene, which may arise from a read error. This chain links TRBV7-6 with TRBJ2-5; unclear D gene. CDR1 SGHVS and CDR2 FNYEAQ come from the germline V gene. This CDR3 comprises 14 residues. The CDR3 DNA follows: TGTGCCAGCAGCTTAGGGGCAGCCCAAGGGACCCAGTACTTC. This sequence encodes CASSLGAAQGTQYF.

The V call is TRBV10-2, the J call TRBJ2-1; the D gene is possibly TRBD2 (5 bases). V was cut by 7 bases and J by 9 bases, with 16 bases left in between. The CDR3 sequence is 13 residues long. Germline V gives CDR1 WSHSY, CDR2 SAAADI. The CDR3 here is CASIGLSDSEQFF. Here the CDR3 DNA reads TGCGCCAGCATTGGACTTAGCGATAGTGAGCAGTTCTTC.

The chain employs TRBV12-5 and TRBJ2-1; TRBD2 matches 7 bases. V lost 2 bases to trimming and J lost 2 bases; unmatched junction nucleotides: 6. This CDR3 is built from 16 residues. Germline lookup yields CDR1 LGHNT and CDR2 FRNRAP. The CDR3 reads CASGLWGGGTYNEQFF. The CDR3 region has the DNA TGTGCTAGTGGTTTGTGGGGCGGGGGAACCTACAATGAGCAGTTCTTC.

The J gene is TRBJ2-1, the V gene TRBV5-1; the match to TRBD2 covers 7 bases. Germline loops: CDR1 SGHRS, CDR2 YFSETQ. The CDR3 consists of 16 residues. The CDR3 bases are TGCGCGCCAGCAGCTTGGGTTCCAGCGGGATTTAAGGAGCAGTTCTTC. This gives the protein CAPAAWVPAGFKEQFF. The entire variable domain, with the rest obtained from reference TRBV5-1 and TRBJ2-1, is as follows: KAGVTQTPRYLIKTRGQQVTLSCSPISGHRSVSWYQQTPGQGLQFLFEYFSETQRNKGNFPGRFSGRQFSNSRSEMNVSTLELGDSALYLCAPAAWVPAGFKEQFFGPGTRLTVL.

This clone counts as medium-sized. The chain has TRBV30 and TRBJ1-2; no clear D. Germline CDR1 is GTSNPN and CDR2 is SVGIG (reference sequence). The V gene lost 5 bases and the J gene lost 2 bases, with 6 bases spanning the gap. The CDR3 contains 11 residues. Written as DNA, the CDR3 is TGTGCCTGGGCAGAGAACTATGGCTACACCTTC. Translating gives CAWAENYGYTF.

The V call is TRBV7-6, the J call TRBJ1-1; 7 positions agree with TRBD1. Germline lookup yields CDR1 SGHVS and CDR2 FNYEAQ. The CDR3 sequence is 14 residues long. Trimming at V came to 0 bases and at J to 4 bases, leaving 2 bases not matched to a gene. DNA of the CDR3: TGTGCCAGCAGCTTAGCCGGGACAGTCACTGAAGCTTTCTTT. This translates into CASSLAGTVTEAFF.

There are a few counts of this clone. V is TRBV6-1 and J is TRBJ2-1, with 7 bases lining up with TRBD2. Germline CDR1 and CDR2: MNHNS and SASEGT. Losses at the gene ends were 3 bases for V and 2 bases for J; bases not matched to a gene: 4. The CDR3 totals 15 residues. The CDR3 coding sequence is TGTGCCAGCAGTGAGCTAGCGGAAGCCTACAATGAGCAGTTCTTC. Protein sequence: CASSELAEAYNEQFF.

The chain combines TRBV5-4 with TRBJ2-1; 9 nucleotides match TRBD1. Germline V CDR1 and CDR2: SGHNT, YYREEE (reference sequence). The CDR3 consists of 15 residues. Trimming removed 3 bases from V and 6 bases from J; junction bases left unmatched: 7. Written as DNA, the CDR3 is TGTGCCAGCAGCTCTCGGACAGGGGAGGGCAATGAGCAGTTCTTC. Its protein product is CASSSRTGEGNEQFF. Full variable domain (outside the CDR3, taken from reference TRBV5-4 and TRBJ2-1): ETGVTQSPTHLIKTRGQQVTLRCSSQSGHNTVSWYQQALGQGPQFIFQYYREEENGRGNFPPRFSGLQFPNYSSELNVNALELDDSALYLCASSSRTGEGNEQFFGPGTRLTVL.

The rearrangement links TRBV2 to TRBJ2-7; 9 bases map to TRBD1. Germline CDR1 SNHLY, CDR2 FYNNEI. J gave up 1 base and V 4 bases, and 8 bases lay outside the gene matches. CDR3 length: 16 residues. The CDR3 loop is CASSGLAGTGSYEQYF. The DNA for the CDR3 is TGTGCCAGCAGTGGGTTAGCTGGGACAGGGTCCTACGAGCAGTACTTC.

DNA for the CDR3: TGTGCCAGCAGTGCGGCCCCCACCTACGAGCAGTACTTC. It translates to CASSAAPTYEQYF. The chain joins TRBV7-9 to TRBJ2-7; D is undetermined. The germline V gene has CDR1 SEHNR and CDR2 FQNEAQ (reference sequence). V lost 6 bases to trimming and J lost 2 bases, with 11 bases between them. This CDR3 has 13 residues.

The chain recombines TRBV7-9 with TRBJ2-5; D is unclear. Trimming removed 5 bases at V and 2 bases at J, with 15 bases between. CDR1 SEHNR and CDR2 FQNEAQ come from the germline V gene (reference sequence). This CDR3 is 15 amino acids long. This chain's CDR3 is CASSSYPLVQETQYF. Here the CDR3 DNA reads TGTGCCAGCAGCAGTTATCCTTTAGTTCAAGAGACCCAGTACTTC.

The rearrangement joins TRBV15 to TRBJ2-5, with D unresolved. The CDR3 length is 13 residues. With 1 base removed from V and 1 base from J, the gap between germline ends came to 4 bases. CDR1 is LNHNV, CDR2 YYDKDF, per germline (reference sequence). The CDR3: CATSRVAQETQYF. The CDR3 DNA is TGTGCCACCAGCAGAGTGGCCCAAGAGACCCAGTACTTC.

This clone was recorded a few times. This rearrangement joins TRBV6-1 to TRBJ2-4; TRBD2 agrees at 15 bases. CDR3 length: 16 amino acids. Germline assignment: CDR1 MNHNS and CDR2 SASEGT. V was pared by 3 bases and J by 5 bases, with 2 bases of the junction left unmatched. CDR3 bases: TGTGCCAGCAGTGAGGGACTAGCGGGAGGAGAAAACATTCAGTACTTC. This translates into CASSEGLAGGENIQYF.

The chain is built from TRBV29-1 and TRBJ1-2, with no clear D. CDR1 and CDR2 from the germline V gene are SQVTM and ANQGSEA. Between the trimmed V and J ends, which lost 7 bases and 8 bases, there was a span of 17 bases. The CDR3 totals 12 residues. In nucleotides, the CDR3 is TGCAGCGCGAGGGAAACTGGCTGGGGCTACACCTTC. It specifies CSARETGWGYTF. Looking up the rest from reference TRBV29-1 and TRBJ1-2 gives the full variable domain: SAVISQKPSRDICQRGTSLTIQCQVDSQVTMMFWYRQQPGQSLTLIATANQGSEATYESGFVIDKFPISRPNLTFSTLTVSNMSPEDSSIYLCSARETGWGYTFGSGTRLTVV.

V gene TRBV9 combines with J gene TRBJ1-4; D not resolved. There are 15 residues in the CDR3. Germline V gene data show CDR1 as SGDLS and CDR2 as YYNGEE. V lost 3 bases and J lost 1, with 10 bases in between. The CDR3 region is CASSEGRVTNEKLFF. CDR3 in DNA: TGTGCCAGCAGCGAAGGGCGAGTAACTAATGAAAAACTGTTTTTT. Together with reference TRBV9 and TRBJ1-4, the CDR3 gives the full variable domain: DSGVTQTPKHLITATGQRVTLRCSPRSGDLSVYWYQQSLDQGLQFLIQYYNGEERAKGNILERFSAQQFPDLHSELNLSSLELGDSALYFCASSEGRVTNEKLFFGSGTQLSVL.

The table lists this clone with a few counts. This chain's CDR3 is CASSVWTDNEQFF. In DNA, the CDR3 is TGTGCCAGCAGCGTGTGGACCGACAATGAGCAGTTCTTC. The chain employs TRBV9 and TRBJ2-1; D unresolved. V lost 2 bases and J lost 5, with 8 bases in between. Per germline, CDR1 SGDLS and CDR2 YYNGEE. CDR3 length equals 13 residues.

The chain links TRBV28 to TRBJ1-1; D is undetermined. V was cut by 4 bases and J by 4 bases, with 13 bases left in between. Germline values: CDR1 MDHEN, CDR2 SYDVKM. CDR3 length: 14 residues. The CDR3 DNA reads as TGTGCCAGCAGTTCATCAGGACTGCGCACTGAAGCTTTCTTT. This sequence encodes CASSSSGLRTEAFF.

The chain joins TRBV27 to TRBJ2-1; D is possibly TRBD1 or TRBD2 (7 bases each). Germline CDR1 reads MNHEY; CDR2 reads SMNVEV (reference sequence). The CDR3 has 20 residues. V was cut by 6 bases and J by 2 bases, with 29 bases left in between. CDR3 DNA: TGTGCCAGCAGGGTTGGGGCAGGGGGGGCGTCTCCCGAACCCTACAATGAGCAGTTCTTC. Encoded protein: CASRVGAGGASPEPYNEQFF.

V usage is TRBV28 and J usage is TRBJ1-5; the D gene is possibly TRBD1 (5 bases). The CDR3 loop spans 14 amino acids. Germline CDR1 is MDHEN and CDR2 is SYDVKM. V was cut by 3 bases and J by 9 bases, with 15 bases left in between. The CDR3 here is CASSFGTRLGPQHF. CDR3 nucleotide sequence: TGTGCCAGCAGTTTCGGGACTCGGCTCGGGCCCCAGCATTTT.

The chain links TRBV7-9 to TRBJ1-4, with 9 bases identical to TRBD1. V lost 5 bases, J lost 7 bases, and 8 bases stayed unmatched. The CDR3 extends over 15 amino acids. Looked up from germline, CDR1 is SEHNR and CDR2 is FQNEAQ (reference sequence). CDR3 DNA sequence: TGTGCCAGCAGCCAACCGGACAGGGGATCTGAAAAACTGTTTTTT. It is translated as CASSQPDRGSEKLFF. Based on the CDR3 plus reference TRBV7-9 and TRBJ1-4, the full variable domain is DTGVSQNPRHKITKRGQNVTFRCDPISEHNRLYWYRQTLGQGPEFLTYFQNEAQLEKSRLLSDRFSAERPKGSFSTLEIQRTEQGDSAMYLCASSQPDRGSEKLFFGSGTQLSVL.